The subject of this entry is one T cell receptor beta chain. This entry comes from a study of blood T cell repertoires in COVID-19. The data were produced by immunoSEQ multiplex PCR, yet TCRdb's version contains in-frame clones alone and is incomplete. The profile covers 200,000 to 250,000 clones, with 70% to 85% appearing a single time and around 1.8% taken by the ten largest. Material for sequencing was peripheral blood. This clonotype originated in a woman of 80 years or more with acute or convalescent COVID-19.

The CDR3, as DNA: TGTGCCACCAGCATTGGCAGGGGGCCGGAAGGCTACACCTTC. It yields the protein CATSIGRGPEGYTF. V is TRBV6-5 and J is TRBJ1-2, with 8 bases identical to TRBD1. CDR1 is MNHEY and CDR2 is SVGAGI in the germline V gene. Unmatched junction bases numbered 15, after V lost 10 bases and J lost 8 bases. The length of the CDR3 is 14 residues.